This is a list of T cell receptor beta chains from one sample in a study of CD8+CD57+ T cells in acquired aplastic anemia. In TCRdb, the reads were re-called with MiXCR into one record per CDR3 protein. The sample holds around 180,000 distinct CDR3 sequences, approximately 52% seen once. Sequencing was performed on sorted CD4+, CD8+, or CD8+CD57+ T cells (not recorded which) from PBMCs. Receptors originate from a human donor with aplastic anemia. Both conserved end residues are trimmed from each CDR3.

TRBV12-5	TRBJ1-6	ASGSGRQERVDLYNSPLH
TRBV15	TRBJ2-7	ATSRGGSFTYEQY
TRBV25-1	TRBJ2-1	ASSEFQALHEQF
TRBV5-1	TRBJ1-1	ASSVQLNTEAF
TRBV6-1	TRBJ2-7	ASRRGGALNYEQY
TRBV9	TRBJ1-2	ASREPLGQGGGYT
TRBV6-4	TRBJ1-1	ASRAGLNTEAF
TRBV24-1	TRBJ2-7	ATSDSDNYEQY
TRBV24-1	TRBJ2-1	ATSDLGLSNNEQF
TRBV5-4	TRBJ1-5	ASSQGGSNQPQH
TRBV7-9	TRBJ2-7	ASQTTYEQY
TRBV20-1	TRBJ2-7	SAGRQGLHEQY